What follows is one T cell receptor beta chain and its context. Its antigen is undetermined. This CDR3 region has 12 residues. Trimming took off 5 bases at V and 5 bases at J, with 10 bases between the two ends. Germline V lookup: CDR1 SGHRS, CDR2 YFSETQ. Primers included in the PCR were 60 Vbeta and 13 Jbeta primers. Data came from immunoSEQ multiplex PCR; TCRdb stores just in-frame clones and leaves some out. Found here are 200,000 to 250,000 clones; the top ten clones hold about 1%. The record originates from a study of cytomegalovirus exposure and HLA in healthy donors. Notes on the study in general: TCR beta sequences reportedly predicted the HLA-A and HLA-B alleles of most subjects accurately. An observed cluster of highly shared sequence variants was recorded as a likely sequencing artifact.

The chain has TRBV5-1 and TRBJ2-5; a possible D gene is TRBD2 (6 bases). This TCR derives from a woman in her twenties or thirties in good health and CMV-seropositive. Sequencing used PBMCs. In nucleotides, the CDR3 is TGCGCCAGCAGGGAGGGCGTGGAGACCCAGTACTTC. This gives the protein CASREGVETQYF.